This T cell receptor (beta chain) originates from a study of shared clonotypes between healthy human individuals. Whole-study results and caveats: All-four-donor shared clonotypes had higher generation probabilities than non-shared clonotypes did.

Germline V lookup: CDR1 SGHDT, CDR2 YYEEEE. The CDR3 has 14 residues. The V end lost 2 bases, the J end lost 2 bases, and 10 bases lay between the germline ends. Sequencing was performed with immunoSEQ multiplex PCR; in TCRdb, only in-frame clones are kept and a portion is missing. Altogether hundreds of thousands of clones are present, around 72% being singletons, with the ten largest covering around 1.6%. Note on this clone: Its antigen is unidentified.

The sequenced sample consisted of memory CD4+ T cells sorted from blood. Subset of the sample: CD45RA-negative fraction. The rearrangement uses TRBV5-6 and TRBJ1-2; the D is unclear. This clonotype was obtained from a woman aged 30 to 39 in good health. The CDR3 sequence: CASSFYGENYGYTF. The CDR3 DNA sequence: TGTGCCAGCAGCTTTTACGGGGAGAACTATGGCTACACCTTC. The whole variable domain, filled in from reference TRBV5-6 and TRBJ1-2, reads DAGVTQSPTHLIKTRGQQVTLRCSPKSGHDTVSWYQQALGQGPQFIFQYYEEEERQRGNFPDRFSGHQFPNYSSELNVNALLLGDSALYLCASSFYGENYGYTFGSGTRLTVV.